This entry lists 24 T cell receptor beta chains sequenced from one sample in a study of blood T cells in healthy people across ages. It was with a sample-barcoded 5' primer and a J-beta primer mix that a second PCR of roughly 7 to 12 cycles was run. TCRdb called the 5' RACE reads again in MiXCR, with one record for every CDR3 protein. The sample lists 650,000 to 800,000 distinct CDR3 sequences, around 43% seen once, with around 21% in the top ten. Sequencing was performed on blood. These receptors all come from a man aged 55 to 69 in good health.

The chain couples TRBV20-1 to TRBJ2-5, with 7 bases fitting TRBD1. TRBJ2-7 explains the end of the DNA better; the J call may be wrong. Germline loops: CDR1 DFQATT, CDR2 SNEGSKA (reference sequence). The CDR3 covers 12 residues. The chain's CDR3 is CSASAGGYEQYF. In DNA, the CDR3 is TGCAGTGCGTCGGCAGGGGGCTACGAGCAGTACTTC.

This clonotype was detected only a few times. The V gene is TRBV5-1, the J gene TRBJ1-1; D is uncertain. CDR3 length: 15 amino acids. CDR1 is SGHRS, CDR2 YFSETQ, per germline. V was pared by 4 bases and J by 1 base, with 14 bases between. CDR3 region: CASSPTITANTEAFF. In DNA, the CDR3 is TGCGCCAGCAGCCCCACAATTACAGCGAACACTGAAGCTTTCTTT.

This clonotype occurred a few times. The chain employs TRBV5-1 and TRBJ2-3; D might be TRBD1 (5 bases). The germline gives CDR1 SGHRS, CDR2 YFSETQ. This CDR3 has 14 amino acids. Deletions cut 4 bases from V and 4 bases from J, with 13 bases between. The CDR3 nucleotides read TGCGCCAGCAGCGGGGCCCAGGCGGCAGATACGCAGTATTTT. It translates to CASSGAQAADTQYF.

As to this clonotype: At one boundary the junction diverges from the germline segment, which might be a read error. The V gene is TRBV28, the J gene TRBJ2-5, with D possibly being TRBD1 (6 bases). The DNA end favors TRBJ2-7, so the J call may be wrong. The germline CDR1 and CDR2 sequences are MDHEN and SYDVKM. There are 13 residues in the CDR3. CDR3 nucleotide sequence: TGTGCCATCAGTTCATATAACAGGGACGAGCAGTACTTC. Its translation is CAISSYNRDEQYF.

This clonotype showed up just a few times. The chain employs TRBV6-5 and TRBJ2-2; D is unresolved. Trimming pared 6 bases from V and 6 bases from J, leaving 8 bases between. This CDR3 comprises 12 residues. CDR1 and CDR2 from the germline V gene are MNHEY and SVGAGI. CDR3 DNA: TGTGCCAGCAGGGACGGACCCGGGGAGCTGTTTTTT. Translating it yields CASRDGPGELFF.

CDR3 region: CASSFGIEDNEQFF. CDR3 DNA sequence: TGCGCCAGCAGCTTTGGAATAGAAGACAATGAGCAGTTCTTC. V is TRBV5-1 and J is TRBJ2-1, with D unresolved. Germline-derived CDR1 and CDR2 are SGHRS and YFSETQ. There are 14 residues in the CDR3. Trimming took 2 bases from V and 5 from J, leaving 11 bases between them.

The rearrangement uses TRBV10-1 and TRBJ2-5; 8 bases fit TRBD1. CDR3 length: 15 amino acids. After removal of 2 bases from V and 2 bases from J, the junction contained 4 bases not matched to a gene. Germline V gene data show CDR1 as WNHNN and CDR2 as SYGVQD (reference sequence). In nucleotides, the CDR3 is TGCGCCAGCAGTGAGCAGGGGGCCCGACAAGAGACCCAGTACTTC. This translates into CASSEQGARQETQYF.

The chain carries TRBV6-6 and TRBJ2-3; D not resolved. Trimming stripped 3 bases from V and 0 bases from J, with 7 bases between. The CDR3 runs to 14 residues. Per the germline V gene, CDR1 is MNHNY and CDR2 is SVGAGI (reference sequence). Here the CDR3 reads CASSYFSSTDTQYF. The CDR3 DNA sequence: TGTGCCAGCAGTTATTTCTCTAGCACAGATACGCAGTATTTT.

Turning to this clonotype: An end of the junction does not agree with germline; a read error may underlie this. The rearrangement links TRBV3-1 to TRBJ2-1; 10 bases match TRBD2. The germline V gene encodes CDR1 LGHDT and CDR2 YNNKEL (reference sequence). The CDR3 runs to 17 residues. This CDR3 is CAGSRSRTSGINNEQFF. Here the CDR3 DNA reads TGTGCCGGCAGCCGGAGCCGGACTAGCGGCATAAACAATGAGCAGTTCTTC.

The chain couples TRBV6-2 or TRBV6-3 to TRBJ2-6; D might be TRBD1 (6 bases). The germline CDR1 and CDR2 sequences are MNHEY and SVGEGT. The CDR3 totals 17 residues. V was shortened by 0 bases and J by 9 bases, with 18 bases between the two germline ends. The CDR3 coding sequence is TGTGCCAGCAGTTACTCCGGTCAGGGGTCGATCCTCAACGTCCTGACTTTC. Its protein product is CASSYSGQGSILNVLTF.

The rearrangement joins TRBV6-1 to TRBJ2-1; 10 bases agree with TRBD1. The CDR3 loop spans 15 amino acids. Trimming cost V 4 bases and J 12 bases; bases outside gene matches: 12. In germline, CDR1 is MNHNS, CDR2 SASEGT. CDR3 in DNA: TGTGCCAGCAGTGGACTCGGACAGGGGGATGTAGGGCAGTTCTTC. Protein sequence: CASSGLGQGDVGQFF.

The chain uses TRBV27 and TRBJ2-3, with D perhaps matching TRBD2 (6 bases). In germline, CDR1 is MNHEY, CDR2 SMNVEV (reference sequence). The CDR3 contains 15 residues. V lost 8 bases and J 4 bases, leaving 19 bases between the germline ends. CDR3 nucleotide sequence: TGTGCCAGCGGGCCCGGATGGGGGGTAGCAGATACGCAGTATTTT. Amino acids: CASGPGWGVADTQYF.

In its sample, this clonotype was seen a few times. This rearrangement joins TRBV6-2 or TRBV6-3 to TRBJ1-2, with D unresolved. The CDR3 sequence is 13 residues long. Germline V gives CDR1 MNHEY, CDR2 SVGEGT. V was shortened by 6 bases and J by 7 bases, with 15 bases between the two germline ends. Written as DNA, the CDR3 is TGTGCCAGCAGATATTCTTGGCAAAGTGGCTACACCTTC. Protein product: CASRYSWQSGYTF.

The V and J genes are TRBV28 and TRBJ2-6; D remains ambiguous. V lost 2 bases to trimming and J lost 2 bases, with 7 bases between them. The CDR3 runs to 15 residues. CDR1 MDHEN and CDR2 SYDVKM come from the germline V gene. CDR3 protein: CASSLGQPGANVLTF. CDR3 sequence (DNA): TGTGCCAGCAGTTTAGGGCAACCTGGGGCCAACGTCCTGACTTTC.

The chain is built from TRBV6-5 and TRBJ2-3; 8 positions agree with TRBD2. CDR3 size: 15 residues. Germline V gene data show CDR1 as MNHEY and CDR2 as SVGAGI. The trim removed 6 bases at V and 4 bases at J, leaving 9 bases unmatched. The CDR3 loop is CASSPSGGQADTQYF. For the CDR3, the DNA is TGTGCCAGCAGCCCCTCGGGGGGGCAGGCAGATACGCAGTATTTT.

The chain's CDR3 is CASSLARKGSPLHF. The CDR3 DNA sequence: TGTGCCAGCAGCTTAGCGCGGAAGGGTTCACCCCTCCACTTT. This sequence joins TRBV7-2 and TRBJ1-6; D is ambiguous. V lost 0 bases and J lost 9, with 9 bases in between. Germline CDR1 reads SGHTA; CDR2 reads FQGNSA. There are 14 residues in the CDR3.

The rearrangement joins TRBV6-1 to TRBJ2-3, with D maybe TRBD2 (7 bases). Per germline, CDR1 MNHNS and CDR2 SASEGT. This CDR3 is built from 18 residues. Trimming stripped 4 bases from V and 2 bases from J, with 22 bases between. The CDR3 DNA reads as TGTGCCAGCAGTGGTCCCTTCGTGAGGGCGGGGGCCACAGATACGCAGTATTTT. It yields the protein CASSGPFVRAGATDTQYF.

V gene TRBV29-1 combines with J gene TRBJ2-7, with 7 positions matching TRBD1. The CDR3 loop spans 14 amino acids. CDR1 is SQVTM and CDR2 is ANQGSEA in the germline V gene. Trimming took 6 bases from V and 4 from J; bases not matched to a gene: 12. CDR3 nucleotides: TGCAGCGTGGTCCTACAGGGGCGGTTGTACGAGCAGTACTTC. This encodes CSVVLQGRLYEQYF.

In its sample, this clonotype was seen a few times. The V call is TRBV7-2, the J call TRBJ2-3; D gene uncertain. With 5 bases removed from V and 2 bases from J, the gap between germline ends came to 14 bases. CDR3 length: 15 amino acids. Per the germline V gene, CDR1 is SGHTA and CDR2 is FQGNSA. DNA of the CDR3: TGTGCCAGCAGCCTCGTCTTGCAGGCCACAGATACGCAGTATTTT. Protein sequence: CASSLVLQATDTQYF.

The rearrangement links TRBV27 to TRBJ1-5; D unresolved. CDR3 length equals 15 residues. V gave up 3 bases and J gave up 1 base, with 10 bases separating them. Germline assignment: CDR1 MNHEY and CDR2 SMNVEV (reference sequence). The CDR3 DNA is TGTGCCAGCAGTTTTTCCGGGGAAAGCAATCAGCCCCAGCATTTT. It encodes CASSFSGESNQPQHF.

This clonotype was counted between two and nine times. V gene TRBV24-1 combines with J gene TRBJ2-3; no definite D call. This CDR3 has 15 residues. V lost 3 bases and J 6 bases, leaving 15 bases between the germline ends. Germline V gene lookup returns CDR1 KGHDR and CDR2 SFDVKD. Here the CDR3 reads CATSDPSMPADTQYF. The CDR3 nucleotides read TGTGCCACCAGTGATCCGTCTATGCCAGCCGATACGCAGTATTTT.

The J gene is TRBJ1-1, the V gene TRBV27; D remains ambiguous. The CDR3 spans 13 residues. Germline V gene lookup returns CDR1 MNHEY and CDR2 SMNVEV (reference sequence). The germline V and J ends were trimmed by 7 bases and 5 bases, with 14 bases remaining between them. As DNA, the CDR3 is TGTGCCAGCAAAAGGCAGGATCGGACTGAAGCTTTCTTT. It translates to CASKRQDRTEAFF.

This clonotype was found many times. The V call is TRBV7-2, the J call TRBJ2-1; D remains ambiguous. The germline CDR1 and CDR2 sequences are SGHTA and FQGNSA. The CDR3 sequence is 15 residues long. Deletions cut 7 bases from V and 5 bases from J, with 18 bases between. The CDR3 reads CASTSSKGRHNEQFF. The CDR3 DNA reads TGTGCCAGCACCTCGAGCAAGGGTCGGCACAATGAGCAGTTCTTC.

This clonotype was seen more than once but under ten times. The rearrangement joins TRBV6-5 to TRBJ1-2, with D perhaps TRBD1 (6 bases). The CDR3 has 16 residues. Germline V gene lookup returns CDR1 MNHEY and CDR2 SVGAGI. V shed 2 bases and J shed 0 bases, with 13 bases lying between them. The CDR3 nucleotides read TGTGCCAGCAGTTACGCACAGGGAATGGCTAACTATGGCTACACCTTC. Translation gives CASSYAQGMANYGYTF.